The 19 T cell receptor beta chains reported below all come from one sample, sequenced in a study of monozygotic twins with inflammatory bowel disease. TCRdb reanalyzed the 5' RACE reads and collapses them to one entry per CDR3 protein, without DNA. The sample totals 300,000 to 350,000 distinct CDR3 sequences; its top ten clones hold around 2%. The sample taken for sequencing was blood. Every receptor here comes from a human donor with ulcerative colitis or Crohn's disease, or a healthy co-twin of an affected twin (not recorded which).

The V call is TRBV14, the J call TRBJ1-2; with no DNA, the TCRdb D assignment of TRBD1 cannot be verified. CDR3 length: 17 residues. Germline-derived CDR1 and CDR2 are SGHDN and FVKESK. The CDR3 sequence: CASSQRSGGEHNYGYTF.

This chain uses TRBV29-1 with TRBJ1-1; TCRdb selects TRBD1, and the lack of DNA leaves this call unchecked. The germline V gene encodes CDR1 SQVTM and CDR2 ANQGSEA. This CDR3 contains 11 residues. The CDR3 here is CSGGQGPGAFF.

The chain uses TRBV5-1 and TRBJ2-2. CDR1 is SGHRS, CDR2 YFSETQ, per germline. The CDR3 covers 14 residues. CDR3 sequence reads: CASSFVTNTGELFF.

The chain recombines TRBV7-2 with TRBJ2-3; the TRBD1 assignment by TCRdb is unverifiable without DNA. Germline lookup yields CDR1 SGHTA and CDR2 FQGNSA. CDR3 length: 16 amino acids. CDR3 sequence reads: CASSLGGEQGADTQYF.

J is TRBJ1-3 and V is TRBV28. The CDR3 is 17 residues long. Germline CDR1 and CDR2: MDHEN and SYDVKM. This chain's CDR3 is CASSPNFWGSSGNTIYF.

The rearrangement uses TRBV5-1 and TRBJ2-1; TCRdb names TRBD2, which stays unverified in the absence of DNA. From germline, CDR1 is SGHRS and CDR2 YFSETQ. The CDR3 is 14 residues long. The CDR3 region is CASSLGELAGEQFF.

This chain joins TRBV30 and TRBJ2-1. From germline, CDR1 is GTSNPN and CDR2 SVGIG (reference sequence). There are 12 residues in the CDR3. The CDR3: CAWSISTELQFF. The full variable domain, in which reference TRBV30 and TRBJ2-1 provide the parts outside the CDR3, is SQTIHQWPATLVQPVGSPLSLECTVEGTSNPNLYWYRQAAGRGLQLLFYSVGIGQISSEVPQNLSASRPQDRQFILSSKKLLLSDSGFYLCAWSISTELQFFGPGTRLTVL.

The chain joins TRBV9 to TRBJ2-1. Germline V gene data show CDR1 as SGDLS and CDR2 as YYNGEE. The CDR3 loop spans 14 amino acids. Here the CDR3 reads CASSVDRWDNEQFF.

V is TRBV4-3 and J is TRBJ1-1; TCRdb's D call, TRBD1, is unchecked because there is no DNA. The CDR3 covers 14 residues. Looked up from germline, CDR1 is LGHNA and CDR2 is YSLEER. The CDR3: CASTLDLARAEAFF.

V gene TRBV20-1 combines with J gene TRBJ2-1; TCRdb's assignment of TRBD2 cannot be checked, as there is no DNA. The CDR3 extends over 18 amino acids. CDR1 DFQATT and CDR2 SNEGSKA come from the germline V gene (reference sequence). CDR3 amino acids: CSASPGLAGDLSYNEQFF.

The genes are TRBV30 and TRBJ2-7. The CDR3 spans 14 residues. The germline gives CDR1 GTSNPN, CDR2 SVGIG (reference sequence). The CDR3 loop reads CAWSGTGSSYEQYF.

This chain's CDR3 is CASSLPSQGAGDTQYF. The chain joins TRBV7-2 to TRBJ2-3; TCRdb reports TRBD1, a call that lacks DNA to check it against. CDR1 is SGHTA and CDR2 is FQGNSA in the germline V gene. The CDR3 sequence is 16 residues long.

The chain couples TRBV4-1 to TRBJ2-3; TCRdb designates TRBD2, a call that cannot be tested without DNA. The CDR3 is 17 residues long. Germline CDR1 MGHRA, CDR2 YSYEKL. The CDR3 here is CASSQDPPLADTDTQYF.

The V and J genes are TRBV9 and TRBJ1-1; TCRdb proposes TRBD1, but this gene call is untestable without DNA. The CDR3 length is 14 residues. CDR1 is SGDLS, CDR2 YYNGEE, per germline. The CDR3 loop is CASSAGQLDTEAFF.

The rearrangement uses TRBV10-3 and TRBJ2-3; TCRdb outputs TRBD1, but without DNA this stays unchecked. The germline V gene encodes CDR1 ENHRY and CDR2 SYGVKD. The CDR3 has 16 residues. CDR3 amino acids: CAISKTGDGGADTQYF.

The chain carries TRBV29-1 and TRBJ2-5; the D call of TRBD2 rests on TCRdb alone, since no DNA is present to check it. The CDR3 length is 14 residues. The V gene's germline CDR1 is SQVTM and CDR2 ANQGSEA. The CDR3 protein is CSVEGLEGGETQYF.

V and J are TRBV15 and TRBJ2-1. From germline, CDR1 is LNHNV and CDR2 YYDKDF (reference sequence). This CDR3 is 12 amino acids long. Here the CDR3 reads CATSGRLNEQFF.

This rearrangement joins TRBV18 to TRBJ1-6; absent DNA, TCRdb's TRBD1 call cannot be checked. The CDR3 sequence is 16 residues long. The germline CDR1 and CDR2 sequences are KGHSH and LQKENI. The CDR3 spells CASSPPRQGAMAPLHF.

The rearrangement links TRBV2 to TRBJ2-1; the D gene TCRdb calls, TRBD1, cannot be checked with no DNA. The CDR3 contains 17 residues. In germline, CDR1 is SNHLY, CDR2 FYNNEI. CDR3 region: CASSEAGERESHNEQFF. Drawing the rest from reference TRBV2 and TRBJ2-1, the complete variable domain is EPEVTQTPSHQVTQMGQEVILRCVPISNHLYFYWYRQILGQKVEFLVSFYNNEISEKSEIFDDQFSVERPDGSNFTLKIRSTKLEDSAMYFCASSEAGERESHNEQFFGPGTRLTVL.